These T cell receptor beta chains were read from a single sample in a study of blood T cell repertoires in COVID-19. Assay used: immunoSEQ multiplex PCR; TCRdb lists only in-frame clones, some missing. The sample includes more than 90,000 clones, 85% of them seen just once. Sequencing used peripheral blood. These receptors originate from a woman in her sixties or seventies with active or convalescent COVID-19. The CDR3 runs from the conserved cysteine through the conserved F or W. Each record gives: clone size, V gene, J gene, D gene, CDR3 protein, CDR3 DNA. A D gene is named only where the DNA matches it firmly. Clone size is shown for a subset of rows, as once, few, many or a class of expanded clone.

>few|TRBV19|TRBJ2-7|-
CASSIGRPMLYEQYF
TGTGCCAGTAGTATAGGGCGGCCGATGCTCTACGAGCAGTACTTC
>-|TRBV5-1|TRBJ2-7|TRBD2
CASSLGLAGGYEQYF
TGCGCCAGCAGCTTGGGACTAGCGGGGGGCTACGAGCAGTACTTC
>few|TRBV10-1|TRBJ1-4|TRBD1
CASSTGTGNEKLFF
TGCGCCAGCAGTACCGGGACAGGGAACGAAAAACTGTTTTTT
>-|TRBV11-2|TRBJ1-4|-
CASSRHRDQVEKLFF
TGTGCCAGCAGCCGACACCGGGATCAAGTAGAAAAACTGTTTTTT
>-|TRBV5-1|TRBJ2-1|-
CASSPQSQYNEQFF
TGCGCCAGCAGCCCACAATCGCAGTACAATGAGCAGTTCTTC
>-|TRBV29-1|TRBJ1-1|TRBD1
CSVLRDRATEAFF
TGCAGCGTTCTCCGGGACAGGGCTACTGAAGCTTTCTTT
>-|TRBV4-3|TRBJ2-1|TRBD2
CASSQDYGRENEQFF
TGCGCCAGCAGCCAAGATTACGGGAGGGAAAATGAGCAGTTCTTC
>-|TRBV5-1|TRBJ2-7|-
CASSSQPDIPEQYF
TGCGCCAGCAGCTCTCAACCGGACATCCCCGAGCAGTACTTC
>-|TRBV14|TRBJ1-4|-
CASSRSEVEKLFF
TGTGCCAGCAGCCGATCAGAGGTCGAAAAACTGTTTTTT
>-|TRBV18|TRBJ2-3|-
CASSPFLAGSTDTQYF
TGTGCCAGCTCACCCTTCCTAGCCGGTAGCACAGATACGCAGTATTTT
>once|TRBV25-1|TRBJ2-1|-
CASSEIESYNEQFF
TGTGCCAGCAGTGAAATAGAGTCGTACAATGAGCAGTTCTTC